These T cell receptor beta chains were read from a single sample in a study of blood T cell repertoires in COVID-19. Sequencing used immunoSEQ multiplex PCR; TCRdb keeps in-frame clones, though not all of them. Here the sample spans about 240,000 clones, roughly 85% being singletons. Sequenced: peripheral blood. Receptors originate from a young woman with acute or convalescent COVID-19. Each CDR3 is given with its conserved first and last residue. Fields, in order: D gene, V gene, clone size, J gene, CDR3 protein, CDR3 DNA. The D gene is left open where the match is weak. Clone size appears in some rows only: once, few, many, or a class for an expanded clone.

NA	TRBV28	NA	TRBJ2-5	CASSLGGRQETQYF	TGTGCCAGCAGTTTAGGCGGGCGACAAGAGACCCAGTACTTC
TRBD1	TRBV12-5	NA	TRBJ2-3	CASGLVTGGPTDTQYF	TGTGCTAGTGGTTTGGTGACAGGGGGTCCCACAGATACGCAGTATTTT
TRBD2	TRBV13	NA	TRBJ2-1	CASSQFVPGLAGWGAPYNEQFF	TGTGCCAGCAGCCAATTCGTTCCGGGACTAGCGGGTTGGGGGGCCCCCTACAATGAGCAGTTCTTC
NA	TRBV3-1/TRBV3-2	NA	TRBJ2-4	CASSQTPQAGNIQYF	TGTGCCAGCAGCCAGACACCTCAGGCGGGTAACATTCAGTACTTC
NA	TRBV5-4	NA	TRBJ1-1	CASATRDTEAFF	TGTGCCAGTGCCACACGGGACACTGAAGCTTTCTTT
TRBD2	TRBV3-1/TRBV3-2	NA	TRBJ2-1	CASSHSGIAYNEQFF	TGTGCCAGCAGCCACAGCGGGATCGCCTACAATGAGCAGTTCTTC
TRBD1	TRBV5-5	NA	TRBJ1-1	CASSFPGGGTEAFF	TGTGCCAGCAGCTTCCCAGGGGGTGGTACTGAAGCTTTCTTT
NA	TRBV30	NA	TRBJ2-7	CAWSPDILYEQYF	TGTGCCTGGAGTCCTGACATATTGTACGAGCAGTACTTC
TRBD1	TRBV5-1	NA	TRBJ2-7	CASSSGQGAEEQYF	TGCGCCAGCAGCTCGGGACAGGGGGCGGAAGAGCAGTACTTC
TRBD2	TRBV6-2/TRBV6-3	NA	TRBJ2-7	CASSRPGTSLHEQYF	TGTGCCAGCAGCAGGCCCGGGACTAGTCTCCACGAGCAGTACTTC
TRBD1	TRBV12-3/TRBV12-4	NA	TRBJ1-2	CASSRITGDGYTF	TGTGCCAGCAGCCGGATTACAGGGGATGGCTACACCTTC
NA	TRBV19	once	TRBJ2-3	CASSIDGQADTQYF	TGTGCCAGTAGTATAGATGGGCAAGCAGATACGCAGTATTTT
NA	TRBV11-2	NA	TRBJ2-1	CASSHREETYNEQFF	TGTGCCAGCAGCCACCGGGAAGAGACCTACAATGAGCAGTTCTTC
TRBD2	TRBV7-8	NA	TRBJ2-7	CASSPTASGRPQYF	TGTGCCAGCAGCCCGACGGCTAGCGGCCGCCCGCAGTACTTC
NA	TRBV7-9	once	TRBJ2-4	CASSKDTDKNIQYF	TGTGCCAGCAGCAAGGACACGGACAAAAACATTCAGTACTTC
NA	TRBV13	NA	TRBJ1-2	CASSPRTDLNYGYTF	TGTGCCAGCAGCCCCCGGACAGATCTCAACTATGGCTACACCTTC
TRBD1	TRBV3-1/TRBV3-2	NA	TRBJ1-6	CASSPGQGRSPLHF	TGTGCCAGCAGCCCTGGACAGGGGCGATCACCCCTCCACTTT
NA	TRBV5-1	few	TRBJ2-3	CASSFRDTQYF	TGCGCCAGCAGCTTTCGGGATACGCAGTATTTT
TRBD1	TRBV27	NA	TRBJ2-7	CASSSAGTGGGEQYF	TGTGCCAGCAGTTCCGCCGGGACAGGGGGCGGGGAGCAGTACTTC
NA	TRBV7-2	NA	TRBJ1-1	CASSQTGWVTEAFF	TGTGCCAGCAGCCAGACAGGTTGGGTCACTGAAGCTTTCTTT
NA	TRBV30	NA	TRBJ1-1	CAWGPGNTEAFF	TGTGCCTGGGGTCCGGGGAACACTGAAGCTTTCTTT
NA	TRBV4-1	NA	TRBJ1-2	CASSQFSSIYGYTF	TGCGCCAGCAGCCAATTCAGTTCAATCTATGGCTACACCTTC
NA	TRBV5-1	NA	TRBJ1-2	CASSPEVTPNYGYTF	TGCGCCAGCAGCCCGGAGGTGACACCCAACTATGGCTACACCTTC
NA	TRBV5-6	many	TRBJ1-5	CASSFGTLNQPQHF	TGTGCCAGCAGCTTTGGGACACTTAATCAGCCCCAGCATTTT
TRBD1	TRBV28	NA	TRBJ2-2	CASSPTTGLVSGELFF	TGTGCCAGCAGCCCGACGACAGGGTTGGTATCCGGGGAGCTGTTTTTT
NA	TRBV25-1	NA	TRBJ2-2	CASSEYVGGMGRTGELFF	TGTGCCAGCAGTGAATATGTTGGGGGGATGGGGCGCACCGGGGAGCTGTTTTTT
TRBD1	TRBV5-6	NA	TRBJ1-2	CASSLVGPGQGARDYGYTF	TGTGCCAGCAGCTTGGTGGGGCCGGGACAGGGGGCGCGAGACTATGGCTACACCTTC
NA	TRBV4-3	NA	TRBJ2-7	CASSQDLGGEQYF	TGCGCCAGCAGCCAAGATTTAGGAGGCGAGCAGTACTTC
NA	TRBV4-3	NA	TRBJ2-7	CASSQGIGGQGTYEQYF	TGCGCCAGCAGCCAAGGTATTGGGGGCCAGGGGACCTACGAGCAGTACTTC
NA	TRBV19	NA	TRBJ1-1	CASSGQKNTEAFF	TGTGCCAGTAGTGGACAGAAGAACACTGAAGCTTTCTTT
NA	TRBV6-5	NA	TRBJ1-1	CASSYKGDTEAFF	TGTGCCAGCAGTTACAAGGGAGACACTGAAGCTTTCTTT
NA	TRBV27	few	TRBJ1-2	CASSFSSARYGYTF	TGTGCCAGCAGTTTCTCGTCCGCTCGGTATGGCTACACCTTC
NA	TRBV6-5	few	TRBJ1-1	CASRPQGRRTEAFF	TGTGCCAGCAGACCACAGGGTAGGCGGACTGAAGCTTTCTTT
NA	TRBV7-2	NA	TRBJ2-7	CASSLMREQYF	TGTGCCAGCAGCTTAATGCGGGAGCAGTACTTC
NA	TRBV7-9	NA	TRBJ2-7	CASSLDYHEQYF	TGTGCCAGCAGCTTAGACTACCACGAGCAGTACTTC
TRBD2	TRBV27	NA	TRBJ2-1	CASSLLRLASYNEQFF	TGTGCCAGCAGCCTACTGAGACTAGCCAGCTACAATGAGCAGTTCTTC
NA	TRBV3-1/TRBV3-2	NA	TRBJ2-1	CASSQGLHNEQFF	TGTGCCAGCAGCCAGGGACTTCACAATGAGCAGTTCTTC
TRBD1	TRBV7-2	NA	TRBJ2-3	CASSRQGDTQYF	TGTGCCAGCAGCCGACAGGGGGATACGCAGTATTTT
NA	TRBV3-1/TRBV3-2	few	TRBJ1-3	CASSPTSSGNTIYF	TGTGCCAGCAGCCCCACCAGCTCTGGAAACACCATATATTTT